Listed below are T cell receptor beta chains from one sample, sequenced in a study of cytomegalovirus exposure and HLA in healthy donors. Only in-frame clones appear in the TCRdb table, and some are missing; sequencing was by immunoSEQ multiplex PCR. The table has some 150,000 clones, roughly 78% seen once; the top ten hold roughly 3.2%. Sample: PBMCs. Receptors were obtained from a man between 18 and 29 years old in good health and CMV-seropositive. Each CDR3 is given with its conserved first and last residue. A D gene is named only where the DNA matches it firmly.

j_call v_call d_call cdr3_length cdr3_aa cdr3_nt
TRBJ2-3 TRBV11-3 TRBD1 15 CASSSQGASMDTQYF TGTGCCAGCAGCTCACAGGGGGCGTCGATGGATACGCAGTATTTT
TRBJ2-5 TRBV28 TRBD2 18 CASSSQSLAGVDQETQYF TGTGCCAGCAGTTCCCAGTCACTAGCGGGAGTAGATCAAGAGACCCAGTACTTC
TRBJ2-3 TRBV29-1 NA 12 CSVAFGGDTQYF TGCAGCGTTGCCTTCGGCGGAGATACGCAGTATTTT
TRBJ2-7 TRBV6-5 NA 15 CASSRSGAGSYEQYF TGTGCCAGCAGTCGTAGCGGAGCAGGGTCCTACGAGCAGTACTTC
TRBJ1-5 TRBV7-2 NA 13 CASSLEGFQPQHF TGTGCCAGCAGCCTAGAGGGGTTTCAGCCCCAGCATTTT
TRBJ2-3 TRBV10-1 NA 16 CASSESSGASTDTQYF TGCGCCAGCAGTGAGTCTAGCGGTGCTAGCACAGATACGCAGTATTTT
TRBJ2-2 TRBV18 TRBD1 15 CASSPGTGITGELFF TGTGCCAGCTCACCGGGGACAGGGATCACCGGGGAGCTGTTTTTT
TRBJ1-2 TRBV30 NA 14 CAWRGGQLNYGYTF TGTGCCTGGAGAGGAGGACAGCTAAACTATGGCTACACCTTC
TRBJ2-7 TRBV27 NA 12 CASRGRAHEQYF TGTGCCAGCAGAGGCAGGGCCCACGAGCAGTACTTC
TRBJ1-5 TRBV5-6 NA 15 CASSQGRGITQPQHF TGTGCCAGCAGTCAGGGGAGGGGTATTACACAGCCCCAGCATTTT
TRBJ2-1 TRBV6-5 TRBD2 15 CASSFSGRADNEQFF TGTGCCAGCAGTTTTAGCGGGAGGGCCGACAATGAGCAGTTCTTC
TRBJ2-2 TRBV11-2 NA 15 CASRPGGSGSGELFF TGTGCCAGCAGACCTGGGGGAAGCGGGTCCGGGGAGCTGTTTTTT
TRBJ2-1 TRBV4-2 TRBD2 16 CASSQDRVAGRNEQFF TGTGCCAGCAGCCAAGATCGGGTAGCGGGCCGCAATGAGCAGTTCTTC
TRBJ2-3 TRBV27 TRBD2 15 CASSLLAGGQDTQYF TGTGCCAGCAGTTTACTAGCGGGAGGGCAAGATACGCAGTATTTT
TRBJ1-1 TRBV29-1 NA 13 CSVRGEDLWEAFF TGCAGCGTTCGAGGGGAGGATCTCTGGGAAGCTTTCTTT
TRBJ1-5 TRBV18 NA 13 CASSPGLNQPQHF TGTGCCAGCTCACCAGGCCTCAATCAGCCCCAGCATTTT
TRBJ2-3 TRBV12-5 TRBD2 16 CASGWGGQRETDTQYF TGTGCTAGTGGTTGGGGCGGCCAGCGGGAGACAGATACGCAGTATTTT
TRBJ2-7 TRBV18 NA 14 CASSPDGSSYEQYF TGTGCCAGCTCACCCGATGGGAGCTCCTACGAGCAGTACTTC
TRBJ2-5 TRBV10-1 NA 14 CASSERADQETQYF TGCGCCAGCAGTGAGCGAGCGGATCAAGAGACCCAGTACTTC
TRBJ2-3 TRBV2 TRBD1 15 CASSRDSYFTDTQYF TGTGCCAGCAGTCGGGACAGTTACTTCACAGATACGCAGTATTTT
TRBJ2-2 TRBV14 NA 15 CASSQVAQFTGELFF TGTGCCAGCAGCCAAGTTGCACAGTTCACCGGGGAGCTGTTTTTT
TRBJ2-2 TRBV5-1 TRBD2 15 CASSLASGGTGELFF TGCGCCAGCAGCTTGGCTAGCGGGGGAACCGGGGAGCTGTTTTTT
TRBJ2-5 TRBV5-1 TRBD1 14 CASGLTGGGETQYF TGCGCCAGCGGTCTCACAGGGGGTGGCGAGACCCAGTACTTC
TRBJ2-2 TRBV10-3 NA 14 CAISERGLTGELFF TGTGCCATCAGTGAACGGGGTTTAACCGGGGAGCTGTTTTTT
TRBJ2-1 TRBV10-2 TRBD2 14 CASSGLAGVAEQFF TGCGCCAGCAGTGGGCTAGCGGGAGTGGCTGAGCAGTTCTTC
TRBJ2-3 TRBV5-6 TRBD1 14 CASRPQGIEDTQYF TGTGCCAGCAGGCCACAGGGGATTGAAGATACGCAGTATTTT
TRBJ2-2 TRBV5-4 TRBD2 17 CASSTRLAGLNTGELFF TGTGCCAGCAGCACCCGACTAGCGGGACTGAACACCGGGGAGCTGTTTTTT
TRBJ2-5 TRBV29-1 NA 15 CSVDPNLGQKETQYF TGCAGCGTTGATCCGAACTTAGGACAGAAAGAGACCCAGTACTTC